The 15 T cell receptor beta chains in this list originate from one sample, sequenced in a study of T cell responses to AZD1222 COVID-19 vaccine. Generated by immunoSEQ multiplex PCR, the TCRdb table keeps only in-frame clones and is missing some. The sample records approximately 110,000 clones, over 85% being singletons. The specimen was peripheral blood, collected on day 0 of AZD1222 vaccination. These receptors were collected from an adult in good health.

The rearrangement uses TRBV18 and TRBJ1-2; D is undetermined. The CDR3 totals 13 residues. Per germline, CDR1 KGHSH and CDR2 LQKENI. V lost 6 bases to trimming and J lost 4 bases, with 12 bases between them. CDR3 coding DNA: TGTGCCAGCTCGGCGGGTGGGAGCTATGGCTACACCTTC. This gives the protein CASSAGGSYGYTF.

V and J are TRBV6-5 and TRBJ2-3; D is tentatively TRBD1 or TRBD2 (5 bases each). Germline assignment: CDR1 MNHEY and CDR2 SVGAGI. The CDR3 has 14 amino acids. The germline V and J ends were trimmed by 7 bases and 0 bases, with 11 bases remaining between them. The CDR3 region is CASTFRGSTDTQYF. The CDR3 DNA sequence: TGTGCCAGCACTTTCCGGGGCAGCACAGATACGCAGTATTTT.

The chain recombines TRBV19 with TRBJ2-1; D perhaps matches TRBD1 (6 bases). The V and J ends lost 4 bases and 5 bases respectively, with 18 bases between them. Germline CDR1 and CDR2: LNHDA and SQIVND (reference sequence). The CDR3 is 16 amino acids. The CDR3 sequence: CASSRAAGTTDNEQFF. For the CDR3, the DNA is TGTGCCAGTAGTAGGGCTGCCGGGACAACCGACAATGAGCAGTTCTTC. Looking up the rest from reference TRBV19 and TRBJ2-1 gives the full variable domain: DGGITQSPKYLFRKEGQNVTLSCEQNLNHDAMYWYRQDPGQGLRLIYYSQIVNDFQKGDIAEGYSVSREKKESFPLTVTSAQKNPTAFYLCASSRAAGTTDNEQFFGPGTRLTVL.

The chain has TRBV11-1 and TRBJ2-5; TRBD2 agrees at 14 bases. The CDR3 totals 15 residues. V gave up 5 bases and J gave up 6 bases; unmatched junction bases: 5. Germline V gene data show CDR1 as SGHAT and CDR2 as FQDESV (reference sequence). For the CDR3, the DNA is TGTGCCAGCAGCCCTGGACTAGCGGGGGGAAAGACCCAGTACTTC. Protein: CASSPGLAGGKTQYF.

The V gene is TRBV6-5, the J gene TRBJ1-1; D is perhaps TRBD1 (6 bases). Trimming took off 6 bases at V and 0 bases at J, with 11 bases between the two ends. From germline, CDR1 is MNHEY and CDR2 SVGAGI. The CDR3 is 14 residues long. The CDR3 here is CASSRGPLNTEAFF. In nucleotides, the CDR3 is TGTGCCAGCAGCAGGGGTCCGCTGAACACTGAAGCTTTCTTT.

This chain links TRBV19 with TRBJ2-7; 8 bases are a match to TRBD1. The junction had 9 bases not matched to a gene; V was cut back by 5 bases and J by 3 bases. This CDR3 is built from 15 residues. In germline, CDR1 is LNHDA, CDR2 SQIVND (reference sequence). In DNA, the CDR3 is TGTGCCAGTAGTGGGTCCGGGACAGGATTCTACGAGCAGTACTTC. Amino acids: CASSGSGTGFYEQYF.

The V call is TRBV18, the J call TRBJ2-5; D is ambiguous. Looked up from germline, CDR1 is KGHSH and CDR2 is LQKENI. V lost 2 bases and J 1 base, leaving 5 bases between the germline ends. The CDR3 consists of 13 residues. DNA of the CDR3: TGTGCCAGCTCACCAGGAAGCCAAGAGACCCAGTACTTC. It translates to CASSPGSQETQYF.

The rearrangement joins TRBV6-5 to TRBJ2-6; D is unclear. Germline assignment: CDR1 MNHEY and CDR2 SVGAGI. The CDR3 is 15 amino acids. V was clipped by 8 bases and J by 1 base, with 12 bases between them. The chain's CDR3 is CASQQGISGANVLTF. The CDR3 DNA reads TGTGCCAGCCAACAAGGTATTTCTGGGGCCAACGTCCTGACTTTC.

Judged by abundance, this clone is medium-sized. The gene calls are TRBV19 and TRBJ2-7; 8 positions match TRBD2. CDR3 size: 14 residues. Per the germline V gene, CDR1 is LNHDA and CDR2 is SQIVND (reference sequence). The J segment lost 5 bases and the V segment lost 4 bases, leaving 7 bases of the junction unmatched. CDR3 sequence (DNA): TGTGCCAGTAGTAAGGGGCTAGCGGGCGACGAGCAGTACTTC. It is translated as CASSKGLAGDEQYF.

The chain uses TRBV7-2 and TRBJ2-2; D unclear. The V gene's germline CDR1 is SGHTA and CDR2 FQGNSA. The CDR3 extends over 14 amino acids. V was cut by 7 bases and J by 4 bases, with 13 bases left in between. Here the CDR3 DNA reads TGTGCCAGCACCTTCGCGTTCGGCACCGGGGAGCTGTTTTTT. Translation: CASTFAFGTGELFF.

The V gene is TRBV5-1, the J gene TRBJ1-4; D uncertain. The germline CDR1 and CDR2 sequences are SGHRS and YFSETQ. Trimming shortened V by 0 bases and J by 4 bases, and 10 bases separated the two germline ends. This CDR3 contains 15 residues. In DNA form, the CDR3 reads TGCGCCAGCAGCTTGGGTTACAGCCGTAATGAAAAACTGTTTTTT. Protein: CASSLGYSRNEKLFF.

The chain carries TRBV7-9 and TRBJ2-7; possible D gene TRBD2, 5 bases. The CDR3 runs to 16 residues. Between the trimmed V and J ends, which lost 5 bases and 0 bases, there was a span of 17 bases. Germline V gene lookup returns CDR1 SEHNR and CDR2 FQNEAQ (reference sequence). The CDR3 region is CASSHPTEGPSYEQYF. In DNA, the CDR3 is TGTGCCAGCAGCCACCCCACCGAGGGCCCCTCCTACGAGCAGTACTTC. Complete variable domain (other parts from reference TRBV7-9 and TRBJ2-7): DTGVSQNPRHKITKRGQNVTFRCDPISEHNRLYWYRQTLGQGPEFLTYFQNEAQLEKSRLLSDRFSAERPKGSFSTLEIQRTEQGDSAMYLCASSHPTEGPSYEQYFGPGTRLTVT.

The V and J genes are TRBV12-3 or TRBV12-4 and TRBJ1-1; maybe TRBD1 (6 bases). Trimming removed 2 bases from V and 6 bases from J, with 10 bases in between. This CDR3 is built from 13 residues. Written as DNA, the CDR3 is TGTGCCAGCAGTTTAACAGGGAGCGCTGAAGCTTTCTTT. Translated: CASSLTGSAEAFF.

The V and J genes are TRBV5-1 and TRBJ1-2, with D hard to call. The CDR3 extends over 15 amino acids. Trimming took 4 bases from V and 1 from J, leaving 14 bases between them. Germline-derived CDR1 and CDR2 are SGHRS and YFSETQ. CDR3 sequence (DNA): TGCGCCAGCAGCGCGTTATGGGGTGTTAACTATGGCTACACCTTC. Protein: CASSALWGVNYGYTF.

This chain joins TRBV7-2 and TRBJ1-2; D is ambiguous. The CDR3 extends over 13 amino acids. Germline V gene sequence: CDR1 SGHTA, CDR2 FQGNSA. V was pared by 5 bases and J by 4 bases, with 11 bases between. CDR3: CASSPDLSYGYTF. CDR3 DNA: TGTGCCAGCAGCCCGGACCTTAGCTATGGCTACACCTTC.